The 28 T cell receptor beta chains in this list originate from one sample, sequenced in a study of vaccination and CD4 T cells after COVID-19. The Oncomine TCR Beta short-read assay was applied to DNA of cultured CD4+ T cells. TCRdb called the PCR reads again in MiXCR, with one record for every CDR3 protein. The table has some 15,000 distinct CDR3 sequences, 38% seen once. Documented treatment: roughly 11-day PBMC culture with coronavirus spike peptide pools or control peptides (ViraFEST assay). Antigen specificity for these receptors is unknown. Sequenced input: CD4+ T cells from blood, cultured in vitro. Receptor source: a human donor who had recovered from COVID-19.

This clonotype has more than one count but fewer than ten. The genes are TRBV7-9 and TRBJ2-5; unclear D gene. This CDR3 comprises 13 residues. Trimming stripped 1 base from V and 4 bases from J, with 7 bases between. CDR1 and CDR2 (germline): SEHNR, FQNEAQ (reference sequence). CDR3: CASSLVPSETQYF. CDR3 in DNA: TGTGCCAGCAGCTTAGTCCCCTCAGAGACCCAGTACTTC.

The chain employs TRBV7-9 and TRBJ2-6; the D gene is possibly TRBD2 (7 bases). Trimming took 11 bases from V and 0 from J, leaving 23 bases between them. Germline assignment: CDR1 SEHNR and CDR2 FQNEAQ (reference sequence). The CDR3 loop spans 18 amino acids. DNA for the CDR3: TGTGCCTACCTTTCGGGTGCGGGGGCCCCCTCTGGGGCCAACGTCCTGACTTTC. Translating it yields CAYLSGAGAPSGANVLTF.

In its sample, this clonotype was seen once. This rearrangement joins TRBV14 to TRBJ2-3, with a possible D match to TRBD1 (6 bases). Between the trimmed V and J ends, which lost 5 bases and 0 bases, there was a span of 15 bases. CDR3 size: 16 residues. The germline gives CDR1 SGHDN, CDR2 FVKESK. CDR3 region: CASSDPGTTSTDTQYF. The DNA for the CDR3 is TGTGCCAGCAGCGACCCGGGGACAACTAGCACAGATACGCAGTATTTT.

The V call is TRBV2, the J call TRBJ1-1; D might be TRBD1 (5 bases). From germline, CDR1 is SNHLY and CDR2 FYNNEI. This CDR3 region has 13 residues. V gave up 4 bases and J gave up 5 bases, with 11 bases separating them. The CDR3 loop is CASSGGGYTEAFF. In DNA form, the CDR3 reads TGTGCCAGCAGTGGGGGGGGTTATACTGAAGCTTTCTTT.

The rearrangement uses TRBV5-1 and TRBJ2-7; D uncertain. Trimming pared 3 bases from V and 2 bases from J, leaving 12 bases between. CDR1 is SGHRS and CDR2 is YFSETQ in the germline V gene. The CDR3 extends over 14 amino acids. In DNA, the CDR3 is TGCGCCAGCAGCTACTCCGGGTCCGCCTACGAGCAGTACTTC. Translated, it gives CASSYSGSAYEQYF.

V and J are TRBV3-1 and TRBJ1-2; TRBD1 matches at 8 bases. The CDR3 has 13 residues. The V gene end was trimmed by 4 bases and the J gene end by 8 bases; junction bases not matched to a gene: 6. Germline CDR1 is LGHDT and CDR2 is YNNKEL (reference sequence). The CDR3 sequence: CASSPRTGHGYTF. CDR3 DNA sequence: TGTGCCAGCAGCCCCAGGACAGGGCACGGCTACACCTTC.

Notes on this clonotype: Germline is not matched at one junction end, which may reflect a read error. V gene TRBV18 combines with J gene TRBJ1-1, with D hard to call. Per the germline V gene, CDR1 is KGHSH and CDR2 is LQKENI. The CDR3 runs 15 residues. The CDR3 region is CTSSPRRGFDTEAFF. CDR3 nucleotides: TGTACCAGCTCACCACGGCGGGGTTTCGACACTGAAGCTTTCTTT.

This clonotype turned up a few times. The gene calls are TRBV6-1 and TRBJ2-3; 8 nucleotides line up with TRBD2. J gave up 6 bases and V 6 bases, and 8 bases lay outside the gene matches. Germline V gene data show CDR1 as MNHNS and CDR2 as SASEGT. CDR3 length: 14 amino acids. CDR3 sequence reads: CASSPAGVRDTQYF. The CDR3 DNA follows: TGTGCCAGCAGCCCAGCGGGAGTTCGGGATACGCAGTATTTT.

This clonotype was observed a few times. The chain employs TRBV9 and TRBJ2-3; D ambiguous. Trimming took 3 bases from V and 2 from J, leaving 10 bases between them. CDR1 and CDR2 from the germline V gene are SGDLS and YYNGEE. The CDR3 length is 14 residues. CDR3 DNA: TGTGCCAGCAGCGGTGCTTTCCCCACAGATACGCAGTATTTT. This encodes CASSGAFPTDTQYF.

This CDR3 reads CASSLDRGGSRQPQHF. Here the CDR3 DNA reads TGTGCCAGCAGTTTAGATCGGGGGGGGAGTCGGCAGCCCCAGCATTTT. The rearrangement uses TRBV28 and TRBJ1-5; D may be TRBD1 (5 bases). Trimming left V 2 bases short and J 7 bases short, with 18 bases between. Per the germline V gene, CDR1 is MDHEN and CDR2 is SYDVKM. This CDR3 has 16 residues.

This clonotype turned up a few times. This CDR3 is CASTGTTGQPQHF. CDR3 DNA sequence: TGTGCCAGTACAGGGACAACGGGTCAGCCCCAGCATTTT. The chain employs TRBV19 and TRBJ1-5; a weak D match, TRBD1 (6 bases). The CDR3 runs to 13 residues. Germline values: CDR1 LNHDA, CDR2 SQIVND (reference sequence). V was pared by 7 bases and J by 6 bases, with 13 bases between.

The chain is built from TRBV11-3 and TRBJ2-1; D is perhaps TRBD1 or TRBD2 (5 bases each). The CDR3 spans 15 residues. Per the germline V gene, CDR1 is SGHNT and CDR2 is YENEEA. The V end was cut by 5 bases, the J end by 0 bases, with 11 bases between. CDR3 residues: CASSRGTASYNEQFF. The CDR3 DNA follows: TGTGCCAGCAGCCGTGGGACGGCCTCCTACAATGAGCAGTTCTTC.

This clonotype has just a few counts. For the CDR3, the DNA is TGTGCCAGCAGTTGGGGGGCTACCAGCACCGGGGAGCTGTTTTTT. As protein: CASSWGATSTGELFF. The V and J genes are TRBV2 and TRBJ2-2, with D perhaps being TRBD1 or TRBD2 (6 bases each). The length of the CDR3 is 15 residues. V lost 5 bases, J lost 4 bases, and 14 bases lay in between. The germline V gene has CDR1 SNHLY and CDR2 FYNNEI.

This sequence joins TRBV6-2 or TRBV6-3 and TRBJ2-2; 9 bases match TRBD1. Trimming took 7 bases from V and 1 from J; bases not matched to a gene: 4. Germline V gives CDR1 MNHEY, CDR2 SVGEGT. The CDR3 is made up of 15 amino acids. CDR3 protein: CASTTGGRNTGELFF. Written as DNA, the CDR3 is TGTGCCAGCACCACAGGGGGCCGGAACACCGGGGAGCTGTTTTTT.

This rearrangement joins TRBV2 to TRBJ2-1; 12 bases match TRBD2. Germline CDR1 and CDR2: SNHLY and FYNNEI. The CDR3 sequence is 16 residues long. Trimming removed 6 bases from V and 3 bases from J; junction bases left unmatched: 6. The CDR3 region is CASRGWGLAGYNEQFF. CDR3 nucleotides: TGTGCCAGCAGGGGCTGGGGACTAGCGGGCTACAATGAGCAGTTCTTC.

V is TRBV7-9 and J is TRBJ2-2; 7 bases agree with TRBD1. V lost 5 bases to trimming and J lost 4 bases; unmatched junction nucleotides: 13. The CDR3 loop spans 17 amino acids. CDR1 is SEHNR and CDR2 is FQNEAQ in the germline V gene (reference sequence). CDR3 region: CASSTNRQGKSTGELFF. Written as DNA, the CDR3 is TGTGCCAGCAGCACAAACCGACAGGGTAAAAGCACCGGGGAGCTGTTTTTT. Full variable domain (missing parts from reference TRBV7-9 and TRBJ2-2): DTGVSQNPRHKITKRGQNVTFRCDPISEHNRLYWYRQTLGQGPEFLTYFQNEAQLEKSRLLSDRFSAERPKGSFSTLEIQRTEQGDSAMYLCASSTNRQGKSTGELFFGEGSRLTVL.

The chain links TRBV20-1 to TRBJ1-6, with 7 positions matching TRBD1. Germline trimming cut 6 bases from V and 0 bases from J; bases unmatched to any gene: 8. The CDR3 totals 16 residues. Germline-derived CDR1 and CDR2 are DFQATT and SNEGSKA (reference sequence). CDR3 DNA: TGCAGTGCCTCAGGGGGGTCTGTCTCCTATAATTCACCCCTCCACTTT. Protein product: CSASGGSVSYNSPLHF.

The chain carries TRBV7-7 and TRBJ2-3, with a possible D match to TRBD2 (7 bases). The CDR3 runs to 15 residues. V dropped 5 bases and J dropped 2 bases, with 14 bases sitting between them. Germline V lookup: CDR1 SSHAT, CDR2 FNYEAQ (reference sequence). The CDR3 reads CASSPAGHPTDTQYF. The CDR3, as DNA: TGTGCCAGCAGCCCAGCGGGACACCCCACAGATACGCAGTATTTT.

The V and J genes are TRBV6-2 or TRBV6-3 and TRBJ1-3; D gene unclear. Trimming pared 10 bases from V and 0 bases from J, leaving 16 bases between. From germline, CDR1 is MNHEY and CDR2 SVGEGT. This CDR3 is built from 15 residues. DNA of the CDR3: TGTGCCACCGATGGACTCCGGAGCTCTGGAAACACCATATATTTT. Translation gives CATDGLRSSGNTIYF.

This clonotype was seen only a few times. The chain recombines TRBV15 with TRBJ2-1, with TRBD2 matching 8 bases. Germline V CDR1 and CDR2: LNHNV, YYDKDF (reference sequence). This CDR3 has 17 amino acids. V was pared by 4 bases and J by 3 bases, with 11 bases of the junction left unmatched. The CDR3, as DNA: TGTGCCACCAGCACCAGCCCCGGGACTAGAGGCTACAATGAGCAGTTCTTC. It is translated as CATSTSPGTRGYNEQFF.

There are a few counts of this clonotype. V and J are TRBV7-8 and TRBJ1-5; a weak D match, TRBD1 (6 bases). V was cut by 5 bases and J by 0 bases, with 20 bases left in between. The CDR3 is made up of 18 amino acids. Per germline, CDR1 SGHVS and CDR2 FQNEAQ. CDR3 nucleotides: TGTGCCAGCAGCCTAGGTGACAGGTTCGGCGATAGCAATCAGCCCCAGCATTTT. Translated, it gives CASSLGDRFGDSNQPQHF.

The chain links TRBV5-8 to TRBJ2-3, with 8 bases identical to TRBD2. J was trimmed by 0 bases and V by 7 bases; bases with no gene match: 7. The CDR3 is 15 amino acids. CDR1 SGHTS and CDR2 YDEGEE come from the germline V gene. CDR3 amino acids: CASSATSVSTDTQYF. The DNA of the CDR3 is TGTGCCAGCTCCGCGACTAGCGTGAGCACAGATACGCAGTATTTT.

This rearrangement joins TRBV27 to TRBJ2-5; the match to TRBD1 covers 8 bases. The CDR3 consists of 15 residues. Per germline, CDR1 MNHEY and CDR2 SMNVEV (reference sequence). With 5 bases clipped from V and 5 bases from J, the junction kept 10 bases outside the gene matches. The CDR3 DNA reads as TGTGCCAGCAGTGCTTACAGGGGGAAAGTCGAGACCCAGTACTTC. Translation: CASSAYRGKVETQYF.

This chain uses TRBV18 with TRBJ2-5; D is unresolved. V was shortened by 3 bases and J by 2 bases, with 7 bases between the two germline ends. Germline V lookup: CDR1 KGHSH, CDR2 LQKENI. This CDR3 has 13 amino acids. CDR3 sequence: CASSPVTQETQYF. DNA for the CDR3: TGTGCCAGCTCACCCGTTACTCAAGAGACCCAGTACTTC.

By its share, this clonotype is medium-sized (0.01 to 0.1%). The CDR3 coding sequence is TGCAGTGCTAGCGGGGGGACCAACACTGAAGCTTTCTTT. Translated: CSASGGTNTEAFF. The gene calls are TRBV20-1 and TRBJ1-1, with a possible D match to TRBD1 (5 bases). CDR1 is DFQATT and CDR2 is SNEGSKA in the germline V gene (reference sequence). V was trimmed by 3 bases and J by 2 bases, leaving 10 bases between them. The CDR3 contains 13 residues.

The V call is TRBV11-2, the J call TRBJ2-5; D remains ambiguous. V lost 4 bases to trimming and J lost 4 bases, with 1 base between them. Germline V gives CDR1 SGHAT, CDR2 FQNNGV. This CDR3 is 10 amino acids long. CDR3 nucleotide sequence: TGTGCCAGCAGCTCAGAGACCCAGTACTTC. Protein product: CASSSETQYF.

In this sample, this clonotype turned up a few times. CDR3 region: CASIARTGVAGELFF. The CDR3 DNA reads as TGTGCCAGCATCGCTCGGACAGGGGTGGCCGGGGAGCTGTTTTTT. The gene calls are TRBV6-1 and TRBJ2-2; TRBD1 matches 9 bases. The CDR3 totals 15 residues. Trimming cost V 7 bases and J 6 bases; bases outside gene matches: 9. Germline CDR1 is MNHNS and CDR2 is SASEGT.

This clonotype was found a few times. The chain is built from TRBV28 and TRBJ1-6; tentative D call: TRBD1 (6 bases). Between the trimmed V and J ends, which lost 3 bases and 10 bases, there was a span of 16 bases. Germline V gene lookup returns CDR1 MDHEN and CDR2 SYDVKM. The CDR3 totals 15 residues. The CDR3 spells CASSFNYGGGSPLHF. CDR3 nucleotide sequence: TGTGCCAGCAGTTTTAATTACGGGGGCGGATCACCCCTCCACTTT.